What follows are 7 T cell receptor beta chains derived from one specimen sequenced in a study of shared clonotypes between healthy human individuals. Using immunoSEQ multiplex PCR, the repertoire was profiled, and TCRdb retains in-frame clones only, with some absent. The sample yields more than 2,000,000 clones, 93% seen once. Sequenced input: naive CD4+ T cells from PBMCs. Specified subset: CD45RA+ positively selected. All receptors come from a man aged 18 to 35 in good health. Some clones in this sample may be carry-over from other donors' samples.

This chain connects TRBV10-3 to TRBJ1-2; D call uncertain. The germline V and J ends were trimmed by 7 bases and 6 bases, with 12 bases remaining between them. This CDR3 spans 12 amino acids. Germline loops: CDR1 ENHRY, CDR2 SYGVKD. CDR3 coding DNA: TGTGCCATCAATCCGGGAGAGGATGGCTACACCTTC. Its protein product is CAINPGEDGYTF.

The chain uses TRBV7-3 and TRBJ2-1, with a possible D match to TRBD2 (5 bases). The CDR3 runs to 16 residues. Germline values: CDR1 SGHTA, CDR2 FQGTGA. The germline V and J ends were trimmed by 1 base and 4 bases, with 14 bases remaining between them. The CDR3 bases are TGTGCCAGCAGCTTAAGCGCCGGACTGGGGTACAATGAGCAGTTCTTC. Its protein product is CASSLSAGLGYNEQFF.

The J gene is TRBJ2-1, the V gene TRBV9, with TRBD2 matching 11 bases. Germline-derived CDR1 and CDR2 are SGDLS and YYNGEE. V lost 5 bases, J lost 5 bases, and 15 bases stayed unmatched. The CDR3 totals 18 residues. CDR3: CASSPGGLAVNQNNEQFF. CDR3 DNA sequence: TGTGCCAGCAGTCCCGGGGGACTAGCGGTGAATCAGAACAATGAGCAGTTCTTC.

V is TRBV6-1 and J is TRBJ1-4; D is unclear. Trimming removed 0 bases from V and 17 bases from J, with 16 bases in between. The CDR3 is 13 residues long. CDR1 and CDR2 from the germline V gene are MNHNS and SASEGT. The CDR3 reads CASSEATADTAFF. The CDR3 nucleotides read TGTGCCAGCAGTGAAGCGACGGCTGACACGGCTTTTTTT.

V gene TRBV18 combines with J gene TRBJ2-3; 10 bases agree with TRBD2. The CDR3 is 16 residues long. Germline V lookup: CDR1 KGHSH, CDR2 LQKENI. The V gene end was trimmed by 0 bases and the J gene end by 2 bases; junction bases not matched to a gene: 2. CDR3 in amino acids: CASSPPAGGNTDTQYF. The CDR3 DNA reads as TGTGCCAGCTCACCACCAGCGGGAGGGAACACAGATACGCAGTATTTT.

V gene TRBV30 combines with J gene TRBJ2-7; possibly TRBD1 for D (5 bases). The CDR3 totals 10 residues. Between the trimmed V and J ends, which lost 4 bases and 12 bases, there was a span of 13 bases. CDR1 and CDR2 from the germline V gene are GTSNPN and SVGIG (reference sequence). CDR3 residues: CAWIGPGWYF. As DNA, the CDR3 is TGTGCCTGGATAGGCCCAGGGTGGTACTTC.

The rearrangement links TRBV5-1 to TRBJ1-4; D may be TRBD1 (6 bases). Trimming pared 2 bases from V and 8 bases from J, leaving 13 bases between. The germline V gene encodes CDR1 SGHRS and CDR2 YFSETQ. The CDR3 has 14 amino acids. CDR3 DNA: TGCGCCAGCAGCTTACAGGGTCTGAGGGAAAAACTGTTTTTT. Protein sequence: CASSLQGLREKLFF.